Sequencing of this T cell receptor beta chain was carried out in a study of T cells in Graves' hyperthyroidism and ophthalmopathy. Germline CDR1 MNHEY, CDR2 SMNVEV (reference sequence). Trimming cost V 0 bases and J 6 bases; bases outside gene matches: 2. This CDR3 comprises 13 residues. Overall study results and limits: Most clonotypes expanded in the thyroid (above 0.001) were also present in blood.

The TCR beta CDR3 regions underwent amplification using RNA transcripts as the source. The HTBI primer set was used in a first-round RT-PCR of the TCR CDR3. TCRdb re-called the multiplex PCR reads through MiXCR, storing one row per CDR3 protein. The table includes about 400,000 distinct CDR3 sequences, about an eighth detected once. Exclusions: uncontrolled infection, other autoimmune disease, pregnancy, lactation. This clonotype was counted many times. Its antigen is as yet unknown. The chain uses TRBV27 and TRBJ2-7; TRBD2 aligns across 7 bases. The TCR was taken from a man aged 45 to 65 with Graves' ophthalmopathy. The source material was blood. CDR3 nucleotide sequence: TGTGCCAGCAGTTTATCGGAGCGGGGCGAGCAGTACTTC. Its translation is CASSLSERGEQYF.